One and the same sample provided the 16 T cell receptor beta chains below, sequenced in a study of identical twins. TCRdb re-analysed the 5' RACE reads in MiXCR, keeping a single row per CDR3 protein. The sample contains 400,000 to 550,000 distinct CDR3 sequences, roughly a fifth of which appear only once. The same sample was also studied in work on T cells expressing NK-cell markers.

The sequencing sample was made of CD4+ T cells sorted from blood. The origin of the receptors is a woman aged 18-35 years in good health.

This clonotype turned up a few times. CDR3 amino acids: CASSPGRREKLFF. The CDR3, as DNA: TGTGCCAGCAGCCCAGGACGCAGGGAAAAACTGTTTTTT. This chain uses TRBV12-3 or TRBV12-4 with TRBJ1-4; D is undetermined. Trimming removed 6 bases from V and 8 bases from J, with 13 bases in between. This CDR3 has 13 residues.

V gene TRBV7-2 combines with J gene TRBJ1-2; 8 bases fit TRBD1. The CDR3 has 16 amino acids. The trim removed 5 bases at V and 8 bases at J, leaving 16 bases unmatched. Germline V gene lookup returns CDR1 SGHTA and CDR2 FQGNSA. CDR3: CASSPAGTGLSRGYTF. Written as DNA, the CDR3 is TGTGCCAGCAGCCCCGCCGGGACAGGATTGTCCCGGGGCTACACCTTC.

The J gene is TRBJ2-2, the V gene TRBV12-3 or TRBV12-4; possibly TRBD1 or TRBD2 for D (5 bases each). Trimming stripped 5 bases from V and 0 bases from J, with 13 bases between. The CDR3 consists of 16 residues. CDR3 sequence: CASSPSGHTNTGELFF. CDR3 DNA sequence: TGTGCCAGCAGTCCCTCGGGGCACACGAACACCGGGGAGCTGTTTTTT.

The CDR3, as DNA: TGCGCCAGCAGTCAACGACGGGCCGCTGACGCTCTGTACGAGCAGTACTTC. This encodes CASSQRRAADALYEQYF. V gene TRBV5-1 combines with J gene TRBJ2-7; D gene uncertain. Trimming took 5 bases from V and 4 from J, leaving 25 bases between them. Germline CDR1 and CDR2: SGHRS and YFSETQ. This CDR3 has 17 amino acids.

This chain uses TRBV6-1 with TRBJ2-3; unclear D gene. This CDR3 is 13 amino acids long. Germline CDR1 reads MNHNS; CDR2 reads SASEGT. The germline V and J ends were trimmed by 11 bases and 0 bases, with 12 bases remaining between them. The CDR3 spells CAGRWASTDTQYF. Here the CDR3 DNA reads TGTGCCGGCCGGTGGGCTAGCACAGATACGCAGTATTTT.

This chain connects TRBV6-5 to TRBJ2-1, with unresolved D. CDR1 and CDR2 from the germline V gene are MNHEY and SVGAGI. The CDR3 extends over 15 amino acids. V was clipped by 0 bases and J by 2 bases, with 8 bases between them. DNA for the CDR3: TGTGCCAGCAGTTACTCGTCCACGACCTACAATGAGCAGTTCTTC. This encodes CASSYSSTTYNEQFF.

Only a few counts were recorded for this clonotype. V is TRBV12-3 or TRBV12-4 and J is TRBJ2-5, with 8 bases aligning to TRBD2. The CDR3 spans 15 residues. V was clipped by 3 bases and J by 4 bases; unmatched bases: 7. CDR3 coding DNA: TGTGCCAGCAGTTTCAGCGGGGGAGGGGCAGAGACCCAGTACTTC. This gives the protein CASSFSGGGAETQYF.

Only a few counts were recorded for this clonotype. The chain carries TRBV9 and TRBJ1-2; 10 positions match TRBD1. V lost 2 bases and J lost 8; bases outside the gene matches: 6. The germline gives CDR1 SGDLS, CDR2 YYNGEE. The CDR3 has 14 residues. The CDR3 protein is CASSVSTGGKGYTF. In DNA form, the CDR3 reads TGTGCCAGCAGCGTTTCGACAGGGGGCAAGGGCTACACCTTC.

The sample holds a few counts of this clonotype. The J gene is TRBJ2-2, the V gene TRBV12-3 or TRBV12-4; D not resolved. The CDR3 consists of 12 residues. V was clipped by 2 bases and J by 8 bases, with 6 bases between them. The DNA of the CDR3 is TGTGCCAGCAGTTTACCCGTGGGGGAGCTGTTTTTT. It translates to CASSLPVGELFF.

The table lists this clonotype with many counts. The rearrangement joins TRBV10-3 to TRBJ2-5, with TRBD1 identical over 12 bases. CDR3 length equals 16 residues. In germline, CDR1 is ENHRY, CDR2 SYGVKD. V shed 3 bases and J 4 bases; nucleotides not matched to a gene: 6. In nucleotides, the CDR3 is TGTGCCATCAGTGACCCGGGACAGGGGGCTGTAGAGACCCAGTACTTC. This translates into CAISDPGQGAVETQYF.

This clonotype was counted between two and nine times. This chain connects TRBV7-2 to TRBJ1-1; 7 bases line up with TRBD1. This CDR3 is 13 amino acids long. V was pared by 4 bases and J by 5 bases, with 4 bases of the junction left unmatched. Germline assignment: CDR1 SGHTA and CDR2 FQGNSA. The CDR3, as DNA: TGTGCCAGCAGCTCATTACAGGGGACTGAAGCTTTCTTT. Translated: CASSSLQGTEAFF.

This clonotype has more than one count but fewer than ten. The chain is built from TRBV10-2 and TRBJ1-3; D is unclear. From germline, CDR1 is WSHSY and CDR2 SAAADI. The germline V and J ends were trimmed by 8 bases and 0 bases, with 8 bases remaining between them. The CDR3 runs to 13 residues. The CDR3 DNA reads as TGCGCCAGCGGTCTTAACTCTGGAAACACCATATATTTT. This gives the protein CASGLNSGNTIYF.

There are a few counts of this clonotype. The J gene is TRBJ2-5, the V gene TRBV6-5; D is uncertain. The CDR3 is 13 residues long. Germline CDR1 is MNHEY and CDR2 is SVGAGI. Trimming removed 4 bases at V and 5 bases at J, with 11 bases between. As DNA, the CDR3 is TGTGCCAGCAGTTCCCCTGGGGTGGAGACCCAGTACTTC. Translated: CASSSPGVETQYF.

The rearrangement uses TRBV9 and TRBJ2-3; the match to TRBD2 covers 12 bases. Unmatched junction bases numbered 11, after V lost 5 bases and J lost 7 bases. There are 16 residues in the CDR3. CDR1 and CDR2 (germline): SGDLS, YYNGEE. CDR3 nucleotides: TGTGCCAGCAGACCTACGACTAGCGGGGGAGCCAATACGCAGTATTTT. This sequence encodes CASRPTTSGGANTQYF.

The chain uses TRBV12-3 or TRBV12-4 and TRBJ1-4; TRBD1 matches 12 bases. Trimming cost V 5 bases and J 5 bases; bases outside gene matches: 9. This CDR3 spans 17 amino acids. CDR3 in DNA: TGTGCCAGCAGTGAGGGGGACAGGGGGCGTCGAAATGAAAAACTGTTTTTT. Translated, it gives CASSEGDRGRRNEKLFF.

This CDR3 reads CSALRDPEGEQYF. CDR3 bases: TGCAGTGCGCTGCGGGACCCGGAGGGGGAGCAGTACTTC. The chain carries TRBV20-1 and TRBJ2-7; D is perhaps TRBD2 (6 bases). The germline CDR1 and CDR2 sequences are DFQATT and SNEGSKA (reference sequence). Trimming pared 6 bases from V and 7 bases from J, leaving 19 bases between. The CDR3 runs to 13 residues.